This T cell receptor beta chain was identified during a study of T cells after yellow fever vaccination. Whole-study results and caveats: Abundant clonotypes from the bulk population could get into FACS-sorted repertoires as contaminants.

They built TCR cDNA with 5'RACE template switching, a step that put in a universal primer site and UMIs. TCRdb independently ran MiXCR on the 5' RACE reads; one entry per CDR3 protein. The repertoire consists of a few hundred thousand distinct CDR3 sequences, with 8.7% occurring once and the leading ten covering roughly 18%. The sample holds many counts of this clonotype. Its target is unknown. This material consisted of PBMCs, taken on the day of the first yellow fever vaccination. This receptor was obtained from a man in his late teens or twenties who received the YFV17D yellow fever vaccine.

CDR3 coding DNA: TGTGCCAGCAGCCAGTCAGGGGAGACCCAGTACTTC. This translates into CASSQSGETQYF. This chain uses TRBV14 with TRBJ2-5; maybe TRBD1 (5 bases). V was clipped by 3 bases and J by 5 bases, with 7 bases between them. The CDR3 sequence is 12 residues long. Germline V gene data show CDR1 as SGHDN and CDR2 as FVKESK.